The source of this T cell receptor beta chain is a study of cytomegalovirus exposure and HLA in healthy donors. With 0 bases removed from V and 4 bases from J, the gap between germline ends came to 13 bases. Germline CDR1 is SGHNT and CDR2 is YYREEE (reference sequence). The CDR3 extends over 15 amino acids. Generated by immunoSEQ multiplex PCR, the TCRdb table keeps only in-frame clones and is missing some. The table includes 65,000 to 90,000 clones, around 90% detected once. Broader study findings: Listed as cytomegalovirus-associated were 170 or so TCR beta chains.

Comments on this clone: Its antigen is not identified.

This TCR was sampled from a woman younger than 35 in good health and CMV-seropositive. The rearrangement links TRBV5-4 to TRBJ1-2, with a tentative D call TRBD1 (6 bases). The specimen was PBMCs. In DNA, the CDR3 is TGTGCCAGCAGCTTGGTACAGGGTTCGATCTATGGCTACACCTTC. Encoded protein: CASSLVQGSIYGYTF.